The clone carrying this T cell receptor beta chain was seen a single time. Its target is unknown. The source of the sample is a study of cytomegalovirus exposure and HLA in healthy donors. Study-level points and caveats: Sequencing had likely introduced a cluster of highly shared sequence variants as an artifact. Researchers reported in a later analysis that a missense DCLRE1C variant was tied to TCR beta V- and J-gene trimming. An analysis was carried out later, and it reportedly showed fewer N-insertions in an Asian-associated ancestry cluster than the approximately 700-donor mean.

All donors participated as healthy donors of bone marrow. This CDR3 region has 15 residues. J lost 1 base, V lost 2 bases, and 3 bases had no gene match. Germline V gene sequence: CDR1 MNHEY, CDR2 SVGAGI. Both 60 Vbeta primers and 13 Jbeta primers went into the PCR. Generated by immunoSEQ multiplex PCR, the TCRdb table keeps only in-frame clones and is missing some. The table records about 110,000 clones, around 75% of them present only once. This chain connects TRBV6-5 to TRBJ2-7; 9 bases are a match to TRBD1. Material for sequencing was PBMCs. The origin of this receptor is a woman aged 25-40 years in good health and CMV-seronegative. This chain's CDR3 is CASSYGGTGSYEQYF. For the CDR3, the DNA is TGTGCCAGCAGTTACGGGGGGACAGGGTCCTACGAGCAGTACTTC.